The rows below give T cell receptor beta chains drawn from one sample of a study of T cells after yellow fever vaccination. TCRdb reprocessed the 5' RACE reads via MiXCR and lists one record per CDR3 protein. The sample comprises nearly 550,000 distinct CDR3 sequences, 15% to 20% of which are singletons, and around 15% rests with the top ten. Sequencing used PBMCs, obtained 15 days after the yellow fever booster vaccination. All receptors come from a man aged 30-40 years who received the YFV17D yellow fever vaccine. The CDR3 runs from the conserved cysteine through the conserved F or W. The order of the fields is V gene, clone size, CDR3 protein. Rows give clone size only sometimes, using once, few, many, or a class for an expanded clone.

V: TRBV29-1
size: -
CDR3: CSVGGGGPDTQYF

V: TRBV6-5
size: few
CDR3: CASEWEETQYF

V: TRBV5-1
size: few
CDR3: CASSLEQVKTQYF

V: TRBV28
size: many
CDR3: CASSDLEGASSPLHF

V: TRBV21-1
size: -
CDR3: CASSKPTSGALKEQFF

V: TRBV4-3
size: -
CDR3: CASSQGGRGTDTQYF

V: TRBV23-1
size: few
CDR3: CASSQYLTGGPSYEQYF

V: TRBV24-1
size: few
CDR3: CATTPGGGYQPQHF

V: TRBV28
size: few
CDR3: CASSLVGGRANEQYF

V: TRBV5-4
size: -
CDR3: CASSSGLLKQYF

V: TRBV15
size: many
CDR3: CATSRDEGSTGELFF

V: TRBV11-2
size: few
CDR3: CASSPLAAYNEQFF

V: TRBV18
size: -
CDR3: CASSPPLLAETQYF

V: TRBV5-5
size: few
CDR3: CASSLAYREKLFF

V: TRBV18
size: once
CDR3: CASSLDGTSLTPGGTDTQYF

V: TRBV12-3/TRBV12-4
size: few
CDR3: CASSFLGGVGNQPQHF

V: TRBV9
size: -
CDR3: CASSVGGTVVQETQYF

V: TRBV24-1
size: few
CDR3: CATSDFKGIHEQFF

V: TRBV12-3/TRBV12-4
size: -
CDR3: CASRAGTGPYEQYF

V: TRBV20-1
size: few
CDR3: CSARVGLQGDTQYF

V: TRBV28
size: few
CDR3: CASSKLAGAVEQYF

V: TRBV28
size: -
CDR3: CASNRGTEGLLYF

V: TRBV20-1
size: many
CDR3: CSASMTSGRSDTQYF

V: TRBV7-9
size: -
CDR3: CASSLGGTITDTQYF

V: TRBV19
size: -
CDR3: CASSPGLLAKTYNEQFF

V: TRBV12-3/TRBV12-4
size: few
CDR3: CASSFGAAGRAYEQYF

V: TRBV3-1
size: -
CDR3: CASSRGQGAQEQYF

V: TRBV9
size: few
CDR3: CASSVVGTSGRYNEQFF

V: TRBV6-2/TRBV6-3
size: few
CDR3: CASSYARSIGYF

V: TRBV6-5
size: few
CDR3: CASSYTWEGIDTQYF

V: TRBV12-3/TRBV12-4
size: few
CDR3: CATNLQRGISNTGELFF

V: TRBV7-9
size: -
CDR3: CASGGKEDLGANVLTF

V: TRBV6-1
size: few
CDR3: CASRRDGADNGYTF

V: TRBV20-1
size: few
CDR3: CSASVRVEETQYF

V: TRBV10-3
size: -
CDR3: CAISLDRGYEQYF

V: TRBV2
size: -
CDR3: CASIRLKETQYF

V: TRBV4-3
size: few
CDR3: CASSQVGQGAYTQYF

V: TRBV7-9
size: -
CDR3: CASSAGTHRETQYF

V: TRBV11-2
size: -
CDR3: CASSLDALAGGNEQFF

V: TRBV14
size: many
CDR3: CASSQDLSSYNEQFF

V: TRBV4-3
size: -
CDR3: CASSRDRLNTEAFF